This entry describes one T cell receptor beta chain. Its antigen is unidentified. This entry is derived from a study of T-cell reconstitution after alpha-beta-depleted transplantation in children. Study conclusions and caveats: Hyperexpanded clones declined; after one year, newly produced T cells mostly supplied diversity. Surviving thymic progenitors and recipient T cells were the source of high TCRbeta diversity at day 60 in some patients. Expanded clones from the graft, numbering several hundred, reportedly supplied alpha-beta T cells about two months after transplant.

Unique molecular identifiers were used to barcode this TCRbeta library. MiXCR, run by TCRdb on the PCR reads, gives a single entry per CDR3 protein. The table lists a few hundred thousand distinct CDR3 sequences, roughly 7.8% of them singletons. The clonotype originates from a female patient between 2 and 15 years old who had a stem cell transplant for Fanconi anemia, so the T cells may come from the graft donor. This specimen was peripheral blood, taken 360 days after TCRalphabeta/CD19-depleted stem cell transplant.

Written as DNA, the CDR3 is TGTGCCAGCAGTTTAAGGGGGGGCCTTGGAAACACCATATATTTT. It encodes CASSLRGGLGNTIYF. This sequence joins TRBV12-3 or TRBV12-4 and TRBJ1-3, with D tentatively TRBD1 (6 bases). V was clipped by 2 bases and J by 3 bases, with 11 bases between them. This CDR3 spans 15 amino acids.